The 11 T cell receptor beta chains given below trace back to one sample, sequenced in a study of beta chain features in type 1 diabetes. Study-wide results and caveats: Moderate yet significant TCRB CDR3 shortening was seen in Type 1 diabetes patients in all four CD4+ subsets.

Isolated RNA was reverse transcribed in full, so expressed TCRB transcripts were sequenced. The method was immunoSEQ multiplex PCR; TCRdb's version includes in-frame clones alone and lacks a portion of them. The sample carries fewer than 350,000 clones, over 12% recorded once. Their recognized antigens are unknown. The sequencing input was naive CD4+ T cells from blood. These receptors were collected from a man aged 18 to 29 with type 1 diabetes.

This clone has just a few counts. V is TRBV5-6 and J is TRBJ2-7; weak D call: TRBD1 (6 bases). The CDR3 has 13 amino acids. Trimming cost V 4 bases and J 4 bases, with 12 bases left between them. The germline V gene encodes CDR1 SGHDT and CDR2 YYEEEE. CDR3 nucleotide sequence: TGTGCCAGCAGCCCTGGAAGGGGGTACGAGCAGTACTTC. This translates into CASSPGRGYEQYF.

A few counts support this clone. This chain uses TRBV4-2 with TRBJ2-5, with 9 positions matching TRBD2. The CDR3 extends over 16 amino acids. The germline V gene has CDR1 LGHNA and CDR2 YNFKEQ. V was pared by 6 bases and J by 7 bases, with 15 bases of the junction left unmatched. The CDR3 region is CASSPVAGGPLGTQYF. The CDR3 bases are TGTGCCAGCAGTCCTGTCGCGGGAGGGCCTCTGGGGACCCAGTACTTC.

Only a few counts were recorded for this clone. The chain links TRBV2 to TRBJ2-7; 7 positions agree with TRBD2. V was pared by 4 bases and J by 2 bases, with 5 bases of the junction left unmatched. CDR3 length equals 14 residues. The germline gives CDR1 SNHLY, CDR2 FYNNEI. CDR3 sequence (DNA): TGTGCCAGCAGTGGGGTAGCGGGCCCCTACGAGCAGTACTTC. Its translation is CASSGVAGPYEQYF.

This clone was seen a handful of times. The genes are TRBV18 and TRBJ2-7, with D perhaps TRBD1 (5 bases). The CDR3 sequence is 13 residues long. Trimming stripped 2 bases from V and 4 bases from J, with 9 bases between. CDR1 and CDR2 (germline): KGHSH, LQKENI. The CDR3 nucleotides are TGTGCCAGCTCACCAACACAGGCGTACGAGCAGTACTTC. This codes for CASSPTQAYEQYF.

This CDR3 is CALSGSGTGELFF. CDR3 in DNA: TGTGCCCTTAGCGGGAGCGGCACCGGGGAGCTGTTTTTT. The gene calls are TRBV30 and TRBJ2-2; 9 bases agree with TRBD2. Germline V CDR1 and CDR2: GTSNPN, SVGIG (reference sequence). The CDR3 covers 13 residues. V trimming: 8 bases; J trimming: 4 bases; junction bases outside the gene matches: 5.

In this sample, this clone turned up a few times. The chain couples TRBV27 to TRBJ1-2; possible D gene TRBD1, 5 bases. The V gene lost 3 bases and the J gene lost 0 bases, with 8 bases spanning the gap. The CDR3 is made up of 14 amino acids. Per the germline V gene, CDR1 is MNHEY and CDR2 is SMNVEV (reference sequence). The CDR3: CASSFRGANYGYTF. The CDR3 DNA reads as TGTGCCAGCAGTTTTCGGGGGGCTAACTATGGCTACACCTTC.

This clone was seen a few times. CDR3 protein: CASRTSGSGEQYF. DNA for the CDR3: TGTGCCAGCAGAACTAGCGGGAGTGGCGAGCAGTACTTC. The rearrangement joins TRBV7-2 to TRBJ2-7, with 11 bases aligning to TRBD2. This CDR3 region has 13 residues. Germline CDR1 reads SGHTA; CDR2 reads FQGNSA. The junction had 4 bases not matched to a gene; V was cut back by 6 bases and J by 6 bases.

The J gene is TRBJ2-1, the V gene TRBV20-1; D is undetermined. Between the trimmed V and J ends, which lost 5 bases and 10 bases, there was a span of 9 bases. The length of the CDR3 is 10 residues. Germline lookup yields CDR1 DFQATT and CDR2 SNEGSKA (reference sequence). Written as DNA, the CDR3 is TGCAGTGCTCTGAGAGAAGAGCAGTTCTTC. This sequence encodes CSALREEQFF.

There are a few counts of this clone. CDR3 protein: CAWGRTSGRGNEQFF. The CDR3 nucleotides read TGTGCCTGGGGTCGGACTAGCGGGAGAGGGAATGAGCAGTTCTTC. The V call is TRBV30, the J call TRBJ2-1; 13 bases are shared with TRBD2. In germline, CDR1 is GTSNPN, CDR2 SVGIG (reference sequence). With V trimmed by 5 bases and J by 7 bases, 8 bases remained unmatched. This CDR3 spans 15 amino acids.

This clone showed up just a few times. The CDR3 DNA follows: TGTGCCAGCAGCCAAGAGTACGGGAGGGCCAGGTATGAGCAGTTCTTC. As protein: CASSQEYGRARYEQFF. This chain connects TRBV4-2 to TRBJ2-1; 8 nucleotides match TRBD2. This CDR3 has 16 amino acids. The V and J ends lost 0 bases and 8 bases, in that order; junction bases with no gene match: 9. Germline V lookup: CDR1 LGHNA, CDR2 YNFKEQ.

The rearrangement uses TRBV9 and TRBJ2-3, with 10 bases aligning to TRBD2. The trim removed 3 bases at V and 3 bases at J, leaving 7 bases unmatched. The germline V gene has CDR1 SGDLS and CDR2 YYNGEE. CDR3 length: 16 amino acids. The CDR3: CASSATSGRVTDTQYF. In DNA, the CDR3 is TGTGCCAGCAGCGCCACGAGCGGGAGGGTGACAGATACGCAGTATTTT. Full variable domain (remainder filled in from reference TRBV9 and TRBJ2-3): DSGVTQTPKHLITATGQRVTLRCSPRSGDLSVYWYQQSLDQGLQFLIQYYNGEERAKGNILERFSAQQFPDLHSELNLSSLELGDSALYFCASSATSGRVTDTQYFGPGTRLTVL.